The 20 T cell receptor beta chains reported below all come from one sample, sequenced in a study of blood T cell repertoires in COVID-19. Some clones are missing from TCRdb's copy, which holds only in-frame ones; the method was immunoSEQ multiplex PCR. The data show about 250,000 clones, 65% to 80% seen once. Sequences were obtained from peripheral blood. The receptors here all came from a woman aged 40 to 55 with active or convalescent COVID-19.

This clone has more than one count but fewer than ten. V gene TRBV4-2 combines with J gene TRBJ1-6; a weak D match, TRBD1 (6 bases). This CDR3 region has 16 residues. The germline V gene has CDR1 LGHNA and CDR2 YNFKEQ. Deletions cut 2 bases from V and 7 bases from J, with 15 bases between. CDR3 bases: TGTGCCAGCAGCCAACCGCCCCCAGGGGAGAATTCACCCCTCCACTTT. Translating it yields CASSQPPPGENSPLHF.

The V call is TRBV19, the J call TRBJ2-4; 8 bases agree with TRBD2. This CDR3 comprises 16 residues. V dropped 4 bases and J dropped 0; count of bases not matched to a gene: 5. Per germline, CDR1 LNHDA and CDR2 SQIVND (reference sequence). The CDR3 nucleotides are TGTGCCAGTAGTAAGGTAGCGGGGTTAGCCAAAAACATTCAGTACTTC. This translates into CASSKVAGLAKNIQYF.

The chain uses TRBV15 and TRBJ2-1; D perhaps matches TRBD2 (6 bases). The germline gives CDR1 LNHNV, CDR2 YYDKDF (reference sequence). Trimming removed 3 bases at V and 4 bases at J, with 19 bases between. This CDR3 has 17 amino acids. In nucleotides, the CDR3 is TGTGCCACCAGCAGGTCACTCGGGGGACCCGCTTACAATGAGCAGTTCTTC. Its protein product is CATSRSLGGPAYNEQFF.

V usage is TRBV3-1 (or the pseudogene TRBV3-2) and J usage is TRBJ2-3, with 7 bases matching TRBD1. The CDR3 consists of 13 residues. Germline loops: CDR1 LGHDT, CDR2 YNNKEL (reference sequence). With 10 bases clipped from V and 2 bases from J, the junction kept 6 bases outside the gene matches. Here the CDR3 DNA reads TGTGCCACCACGACAGGGACCACAGATACGCAGTATTTT. Amino acid sequence: CATTTGTTDTQYF.

The chain recombines TRBV6-1 with TRBJ1-2; 9 positions match TRBD1. V shed 3 bases, J shed 6 bases, and the junction held 5 bases outside the gene matches. Germline V gene sequence: CDR1 MNHNS, CDR2 SASEGT. CDR3 length: 14 residues. The CDR3 DNA sequence: TGTGCCAGCAGTGAGATTCGACAGGGGGATGGCTACACCTTC. Its translation is CASSEIRQGDGYTF.

In nucleotides, the CDR3 is TGTGCCAGCAGCTTAGATGTTAGCAGCCAGACCCAGTACTTC. Encoded protein: CASSLDVSSQTQYF. V usage is TRBV11-2 and J usage is TRBJ2-5; D is ambiguous. CDR3 length: 14 amino acids. Germline V gene data show CDR1 as SGHAT and CDR2 as FQNNGV. Trimming shortened V by 0 bases and J by 6 bases, and 11 bases separated the two germline ends.

The CDR3 region has the DNA TGCAGCGTTACGACAGGGCCCGAGCAGTACGTC. Residues: CSVTTGPEQYV. The V call is TRBV29-1, the J call TRBJ2-7; TRBD1 matches at 7 bases. Germline CDR1 and CDR2: SQVTM and ANQGSEA. The CDR3 is 11 amino acids. Trimming cost V 5 bases and J 6 bases; bases outside gene matches: 4.

This chain joins TRBV14 and TRBJ1-6; D might be TRBD1 (6 bases). The CDR3 sequence is 19 residues long. The V end lost 1 base, the J end lost 3 bases, and 19 bases lay between the germline ends. Looked up from germline, CDR1 is SGHDN and CDR2 is FVKESK. CDR3 sequence (DNA): TGTGCCAGCAGCCAAGGATCCGGACAGTTCAGCCTCTATAATTCACCCCTCCACTTT. It is translated as CASSQGSGQFSLYNSPLHF.

The V gene is TRBV28, the J gene TRBJ1-5, with a tentative D call TRBD1 (5 bases). CDR1 and CDR2 from the germline V gene are MDHEN and SYDVKM. This CDR3 has 15 residues. V was trimmed by 7 bases and J by 0 bases, leaving 13 bases between them. The CDR3 DNA is TGTGCCAGCACTGTTCGGACACCTAGCAATCAGCCCCAGCATTTT. This codes for CASTVRTPSNQPQHF.

The chain links TRBV15 to TRBJ1-5; possibly TRBD1 for D (5 bases). CDR1 LNHNV and CDR2 YYDKDF come from the germline V gene (reference sequence). V lost 0 bases, J lost 3 bases, and 12 bases lay in between. The CDR3 is 16 residues long. The CDR3 is CATSRDLLGVNQPQHF. Here the CDR3 DNA reads TGTGCCACCAGCAGAGATTTGTTAGGGGTCAATCAGCCCCAGCATTTT.

This clone was observed a few times. The rearrangement links TRBV4-2 to TRBJ1-4; unclear D gene. Germline V lookup: CDR1 LGHNA, CDR2 YNFKEQ. The CDR3 loop spans 15 amino acids. Trimming cost V 0 bases and J 6 bases, with 11 bases left between them. The CDR3 nucleotides read TGTGCCAGCAGCCAAGAGGCGGGATTTGATGAAAAACTGTTTTTT. Protein sequence: CASSQEAGFDEKLFF.

The chain combines TRBV12-3 or TRBV12-4 with TRBJ2-5; no clear D. CDR3 length equals 13 residues. V dropped 6 bases and J dropped 2 bases, with 10 bases sitting between them. The CDR3 spells CASSRRQQETQYF. CDR3 sequence (DNA): TGTGCCAGCAGCCGGCGGCAGCAAGAGACCCAGTACTTC.

V usage is TRBV5-4 and J usage is TRBJ1-2; perhaps TRBD1 as D (5 bases). The length of the CDR3 is 12 residues. The V gene's germline CDR1 is SGHNT and CDR2 YYREEE (reference sequence). V was pared by 4 bases and J by 6 bases, with 10 bases between. CDR3 DNA sequence: TGTGCCAGCAGCGCGGGGCTGAATGGCTACACCTTC. Protein product: CASSAGLNGYTF. The full variable domain, its missing parts supplied by reference TRBV5-4 and TRBJ1-2, is ETGVTQSPTHLIKTRGQQVTLRCSSQSGHNTVSWYQQALGQGPQFIFQYYREEENGRGNFPPRFSGLQFPNYSSELNVNALELDDSALYLCASSAGLNGYTFGSGTRLTVV.

The chain carries TRBV7-3 and TRBJ2-1; no firm D call. Germline CDR1 and CDR2: SGHTA and FQGTGA. This CDR3 has 14 amino acids. The germline V and J ends were trimmed by 2 bases and 6 bases, with 11 bases remaining between them. The CDR3 region has the DNA TGTGCCAGCAGCTTATCGGTCTTGCCCAATGAGCAGTTCTTC. Its translation: CASSLSVLPNEQFF.

The chain has TRBV5-6 and TRBJ1-1; no clear D gene. The V and J ends lost 0 bases and 2 bases respectively, with 11 bases between them. Germline V gives CDR1 SGHDT, CDR2 YYEEEE. This CDR3 is 15 amino acids long. CDR3 in amino acids: CASSLARYLNTEAFF. DNA for the CDR3: TGTGCCAGCAGCTTGGCCCGATATCTAAACACTGAAGCTTTCTTT.

This clone was counted a few times. The chain employs TRBV12-3 or TRBV12-4 and TRBJ1-1; TRBD1 matches 7 bases. The junction had 4 bases not matched to a gene; V was cut back by 5 bases and J by 7 bases. CDR3 length: 12 residues. This CDR3 reads CASSPTGVEAFF. The CDR3, as DNA: TGTGCCAGCAGTCCTACAGGGGTTGAAGCTTTCTTT.

This chain connects TRBV30 to TRBJ2-1, with TRBD1 as a possible D gene (6 bases). Trimming removed 2 bases at V and 10 bases at J, with 9 bases between. Germline V gives CDR1 GTSNPN, CDR2 SVGIG (reference sequence). This CDR3 comprises 11 residues. CDR3 residues: CAWSWTVEQFF. CDR3 nucleotide sequence: TGTGCCTGGAGTTGGACAGTGGAGCAGTTCTTC. The entire variable domain, with the rest obtained from reference TRBV30 and TRBJ2-1, is as follows: SQTIHQWPATLVQPVGSPLSLECTVEGTSNPNLYWYRQAAGRGLQLLFYSVGIGQISSEVPQNLSASRPQDRQFILSSKKLLLSDSGFYLCAWSWTVEQFFGPGTRLTVL.

The chain uses TRBV2 and TRBJ2-6, with TRBD2 matching over 8 bases. The CDR3 consists of 18 residues. Germline V gene lookup returns CDR1 SNHLY and CDR2 FYNNEI. The V and J ends lost 6 bases and 0 bases, in that order; junction bases with no gene match: 10. The CDR3 DNA reads as TGTGCCAGCAGGGAACGGGGGGGGCCTATCTCTGGGGCCAACGTCCTGACTTTC. It codes for CASRERGGPISGANVLTF.

The chain joins TRBV6-5 to TRBJ1-1; D uncertain. Looked up from germline, CDR1 is MNHEY and CDR2 is SVGAGI. Trimming removed 8 bases from V and 0 bases from J, with 7 bases in between. This CDR3 has 12 amino acids. CDR3 region: CASRTLNTEAFF. For the CDR3, the DNA is TGTGCCAGCCGCACTTTGAACACTGAAGCTTTCTTT.

The chain is built from TRBV6-4 and TRBJ1-5; the match to TRBD1 covers 7 bases. CDR1 is MRHNA and CDR2 is SNTAGT in the germline V gene. The length of the CDR3 is 16 residues. V was clipped by 8 bases and J by 0 bases; unmatched bases: 10. CDR3 sequence: CASCSQGSYSNQPQHF. DNA of the CDR3: TGTGCCAGCTGTTCACAGGGGTCATATAGCAATCAGCCCCAGCATTTT.